Below are 19 T cell receptor beta chains sequenced from a single sample in a study of OX40 agonist ivuxolimab in advanced cancers. Some clones are missing from TCRdb's copy, which holds only in-frame ones; the method was immunoSEQ multiplex PCR. Of just under 80,000 clones listed, over 75% were seen once; the top ten hold over 0.35%. The sequencing used CD4+ or CD8+ T cells sorted from blood, collected in a trial of the OX40 agonist ivuxolimab. These receptors originate from an adult with an advanced solid tumor such as melanoma, head and neck, liver or kidney cancer.

V usage is TRBV5-4 and J usage is TRBJ1-2; 9 positions agree with TRBD1. V trimming: 4 bases; J trimming: 2 bases; junction bases outside the gene matches: 3. This CDR3 comprises 14 residues. CDR1 and CDR2 (germline): SGHNT, YYREEE (reference sequence). CDR3 nucleotide sequence: TGTGCCAGCAGCCCAGGGACAGGGAACTATGGCTACACCTTC. It translates to CASSPGTGNYGYTF.

This chain connects TRBV18 to TRBJ1-1, with D unclear. The V gene lost 3 bases and the J gene lost 1 base, with 6 bases spanning the gap. CDR1 KGHSH and CDR2 LQKENI come from the germline V gene. The CDR3 contains 13 residues. The DNA of the CDR3 is TGTGCCAGCTCACCGGAGAGGAACACTGAAGCTTTCTTT. Its translation: CASSPERNTEAFF.

The chain carries TRBV5-4 and TRBJ2-5, with 14 bases aligning to TRBD2. This CDR3 has 15 residues. J gave up 4 bases and V 4 bases, and 3 bases lay outside the gene matches. The germline gives CDR1 SGHNT, CDR2 YYREEE (reference sequence). CDR3 nucleotides: TGTGCCAGCAGCCCCGGACTAGCGGGAGGAGAGACCCAGTACTTC. Protein: CASSPGLAGGETQYF.

The chain has TRBV18 and TRBJ2-4, with a weak D call TRBD2 (5 bases). Per the germline V gene, CDR1 is KGHSH and CDR2 is LQKENI. The CDR3 length is 12 residues. V lost 2 bases and J 9 bases, leaving 8 bases between the germline ends. CDR3 protein: CASSPVSGIQYF. DNA of the CDR3: TGTGCCAGCTCACCAGTCAGCGGCATTCAGTACTTC.

The chain carries TRBV7-7 and TRBJ2-3; 10 bases map to TRBD1. The CDR3 totals 15 residues. Trimming removed 3 bases from V and 3 bases from J; junction bases left unmatched: 3. Germline CDR1 SSHAT, CDR2 FNYEAQ (reference sequence). For the CDR3, the DNA is TGTGCCAGCAGCTTCGGACAGGGGGTGACAGATACGCAGTATTTT. It translates to CASSFGQGVTDTQYF.

The V call is TRBV28, the J call TRBJ2-5; D remains ambiguous. The end of the DNA is better explained by TRBJ2-7, so the J call may be wrong. The CDR3 extends over 13 amino acids. Germline loops: CDR1 MDHEN, CDR2 SYDVKM. CDR3 sequence reads: CASSLDSTYEQYF. The CDR3 region has the DNA TGTGCCAGCAGTTTAGACTCGACCTACGAGCAGTACTTC.

The V call is TRBV5-1, the J call TRBJ2-3, with D possibly being TRBD2 (6 bases). The CDR3 sequence is 17 residues long. Trimming cost V 0 bases and J 8 bases, with 22 bases left between them. CDR1 and CDR2 (germline): SGHRS, YFSETQ. The CDR3 DNA follows: TGCGCCAGCAGCTTGGTCGAGTTAGGGGTAGTCGGGGGTACGCAGTATTTT. Translated, it gives CASSLVELGVVGGTQYF.

This clone has just one count. The chain uses TRBV2 and TRBJ1-3; D is ambiguous. Germline V lookup: CDR1 SNHLY, CDR2 FYNNEI. The CDR3 covers 16 residues. The V and J ends lost 4 bases and 0 bases respectively, with 13 bases between them. CDR3 amino acids: CASSVGRPSSGNTIYF. The CDR3 DNA sequence: TGTGCCAGCAGTGTTGGTAGACCCAGCTCTGGAAACACCATATATTTT.

J is TRBJ2-3 and V is TRBV11-2; the match to TRBD2 covers 11 bases. The V gene's germline CDR1 is SGHAT and CDR2 FQNNGV. The CDR3 covers 18 residues. V shed 4 bases and J 0 bases; nucleotides not matched to a gene: 9. The CDR3 loop reads CASSYSLAGGSSTDTQYF. The CDR3 DNA follows: TGTGCCAGCAGCTATTCCCTAGCGGGAGGATCTAGCACAGATACGCAGTATTTT.

This chain connects TRBV4-1 to TRBJ2-1, with D perhaps TRBD2 (6 bases). The germline V and J ends were trimmed by 5 bases and 13 bases, with 24 bases remaining between them. CDR1 is MGHRA, CDR2 YSYEKL, per germline. This CDR3 contains 15 residues. CDR3 residues: CASSKQGNRDSTQFF. The DNA of the CDR3 is TGCGCCAGCAGCAAGCAGGGCAACCGGGACTCGACTCAGTTCTTC.

J is TRBJ2-2 and V is TRBV29-1; no clear D. Between the trimmed V and J ends, which lost 1 base and 4 bases, there was a span of 7 bases. The CDR3 loop spans 13 amino acids. Germline V lookup: CDR1 SQVTM, CDR2 ANQGSEA. Here the CDR3 DNA reads TGCAGCGTTGAAGGTACTCGCACCGGGGAGCTGTTTTTT. Translation: CSVEGTRTGELFF.

This clone showed up just once. This chain links TRBV19 with TRBJ1-5; D is ambiguous. Per the germline V gene, CDR1 is LNHDA and CDR2 is SQIVND (reference sequence). The CDR3 length is 15 residues. V was clipped by 7 bases and J by 0 bases, with 13 bases between them. Here the CDR3 reads CASTLRADSNQPQHF. DNA for the CDR3: TGTGCCAGTACCCTAAGGGCAGATAGCAATCAGCCCCAGCATTTT. Variable domain in full (rest from reference TRBV19 and TRBJ1-5): DGGITQSPKYLFRKEGQNVTLSCEQNLNHDAMYWYRQDPGQGLRLIYYSQIVNDFQKGDIAEGYSVSREKKESFPLTVTSAQKNPTAFYLCASTLRADSNQPQHFGDGTRLSIL.

The table lists this clone with a count of one. The chain employs TRBV18 and TRBJ2-3, with D unresolved. Germline-derived CDR1 and CDR2 are KGHSH and LQKENI. The V gene lost 4 bases and the J gene lost 5 bases, with 7 bases spanning the gap. The length of the CDR3 is 12 residues. The CDR3 sequence: CASSRAEDTQYF. CDR3 coding DNA: TGTGCCAGCTCACGGGCGGAAGATACGCAGTATTTT. Full variable domain (missing parts from reference TRBV18 and TRBJ2-3): NAGVMQNPRHLVRRRGQEARLRCSPMKGHSHVYWYRQLPEEGLKFMVYLQKENIIDESGMPKERFSAEFPKEGPSILRIQQVVRGDSAAYFCASSRAEDTQYFGPGTRLTVL.

The V gene is TRBV7-9, the J gene TRBJ2-1; 8 bases match TRBD1. From germline, CDR1 is SEHNR and CDR2 FQNEAQ (reference sequence). The ends lost 5 bases at V and 4 bases at J; junction bases unmatched: 7. The CDR3 extends over 15 amino acids. The CDR3 loop is CASSPDRAGYNEQFF. The CDR3 DNA sequence: TGTGCCAGCAGCCCGGACAGGGCGGGGTACAATGAGCAGTTCTTC.

The J gene is TRBJ1-5, the V gene TRBV6-5; tentatively, D is TRBD1 (5 bases). The CDR3 extends over 15 amino acids. Trimming took off 6 bases at V and 6 bases at J, with 18 bases between the two ends. Germline assignment: CDR1 MNHEY and CDR2 SVGAGI. The CDR3 DNA reads TGTGCCAGCAGCGCGGACCCCGGGGCAATTCAGCCCCAGCATTTT. Residues: CASSADPGAIQPQHF.

The rearrangement uses TRBV7-8 and TRBJ1-2; no reliable D call. V dropped 4 bases and J dropped 1 base, with 13 bases sitting between them. CDR3 size: 15 residues. The germline CDR1 and CDR2 sequences are SGHVS and FQNEAQ. The CDR3 bases are TGTGCCAGCAGCTCCTATCGGGAACTTAACTATGGCTACACCTTC. Residues: CASSSYRELNYGYTF.

The chain is built from TRBV28 and TRBJ1-1; a weak D match, TRBD1 (5 bases). The V end lost 3 bases, the J end lost 4 bases, and 12 bases lay between the germline ends. The CDR3 consists of 14 residues. Germline V gene data show CDR1 as MDHEN and CDR2 as SYDVKM. The CDR3 protein is CASSFGGRGTEAFF. The CDR3, as DNA: TGTGCCAGCAGTTTTGGGGGACGTGGCACTGAAGCTTTCTTT.

The chain couples TRBV19 to TRBJ1-2, with 8 bases identical to TRBD1. This CDR3 spans 15 amino acids. In germline, CDR1 is LNHDA, CDR2 SQIVND (reference sequence). J lost 5 bases, V lost 3 bases, and 8 bases had no gene match. CDR3: CASSIAQGERYGYTF. In DNA form, the CDR3 reads TGTGCCAGTAGTATTGCACAGGGGGAGCGGTATGGCTACACCTTC.

This clone appeared a single time. V usage is TRBV6-5 and J usage is TRBJ2-1; 9 bases are shared with TRBD2. The CDR3 has 16 residues. Germline V gene data show CDR1 as MNHEY and CDR2 as SVGAGI. J lost 6 bases, V lost 2 bases, and 8 bases had no gene match. CDR3 sequence reads: CASSYGGSGSGNEQFF. The CDR3 coding sequence is TGTGCCAGCAGTTACGGCGGTAGCGGGAGTGGCAATGAGCAGTTCTTC.